Each of the 24 T cell receptor beta chains below was sequenced from the same sample in a study of response to subunit inactivated influenza vaccine. Using its own MiXCR run on the RT-PCR reads, TCRdb lists one record per CDR3 protein. The sample lists over 450,000 distinct CDR3 sequences; 13% were seen once. Source: PBMCs from blood, taken 45 days after vaccination. The source is a man between 45 and 60 years old who received an inactivated influenza vaccine.

This clonotype was observed a handful of times. V and J are TRBV5-1 and TRBJ2-5; D not resolved. Per the germline V gene, CDR1 is SGHRS and CDR2 is YFSETQ. The CDR3 has 14 amino acids. V was cut by 4 bases and J by 5 bases, with 15 bases left in between. For the CDR3, the DNA is TGCGCCAGCAGCCCTGGTCTGGCTGTGGAGACCCAGTACTTC. This sequence encodes CASSPGLAVETQYF.

This clonotype came up once. The rearrangement joins TRBV25-1 to TRBJ2-5; the D gene is possibly TRBD1 (6 bases). The CDR3 has 14 amino acids. Per germline, CDR1 MGHDK and CDR2 SYGVNS. The ends were cut back, 3 bases at V and 9 bases at J, with 17 bases in the middle. The CDR3 region has the DNA TGTGCCAGCAGTGATAGGCCAGGGCCAGGGGCCCAGTACTTC. It is translated as CASSDRPGPGAQYF.

There are many counts of this clonotype. As DNA, the CDR3 is TGTGCCAGCAGCCAGGGACAGGGTAACTACAATGAGCAGTTCTTC. Protein product: CASSQGQGNYNEQFF. This chain links TRBV7-2 with TRBJ2-1; 9 positions agree with TRBD1. Trimming cost V 5 bases and J 3 bases; bases outside gene matches: 5. The CDR3 spans 15 residues. Germline CDR1 SGHTA, CDR2 FQGNSA.

In this sample, this clonotype turned up a few times. The chain couples TRBV12-3 or TRBV12-4 to TRBJ2-2; 9 bases match TRBD2. This CDR3 comprises 14 residues. V lost 6 bases and J lost 5; bases outside the gene matches: 4. The CDR3 DNA reads as TGTGCCAGCAGAAAAACTAGCGGGACCGGGGAGCTGTTTTTT. This gives the protein CASRKTSGTGELFF.

The chain is built from TRBV9 and TRBJ1-1; D is unclear. Germline CDR1 and CDR2: SGDLS and YYNGEE. The CDR3 has 16 residues. V shed 0 bases and J shed 1 base, with 13 bases lying between them. The CDR3 DNA sequence: TGTGCCAGCAGCGTAGGACCCACAGCTAAGAACACTGAAGCTTTCTTT. Translation: CASSVGPTAKNTEAFF.

This chain connects TRBV5-1 to TRBJ2-7; 16 positions agree with TRBD2. Losses at the gene ends were 3 bases for V and 0 bases for J; bases not matched to a gene: 9. CDR3 size: 19 residues. CDR1 is SGHRS, CDR2 YFSETQ, per germline. CDR3 protein: CASSWGTSGRASSSYEQYF. The CDR3 nucleotides read TGCGCCAGCAGCTGGGGGACTAGCGGGAGGGCCTCGAGCTCCTACGAGCAGTACTTC.

This clonotype was observed a few times. The chain has TRBV7-9 and TRBJ2-6; D ambiguous. The germline gives CDR1 SEHNR, CDR2 FQNEAQ (reference sequence). V was cut by 5 bases and J by 2 bases, with 10 bases left in between. CDR3 length: 15 residues. For the CDR3, the DNA is TGTGCCAGCAGCGCACCGGGCGCTGGGGCCAACGTCCTGACTTTC. Translating gives CASSAPGAGANVLTF.

The CDR3 nucleotides are TGCGCCAGCAGCGCAACTAGCGTTCCTAGCACAGATACGCAGTATTTT. This sequence encodes CASSATSVPSTDTQYF. The chain recombines TRBV5-1 with TRBJ2-3, with TRBD2 identical over 7 bases. CDR1 and CDR2 from the germline V gene are SGHRS and YFSETQ. The CDR3 sequence is 16 residues long. With V trimmed by 4 bases and J by 0 bases, 8 bases remained unmatched. The complete variable domain, with remaining parts taken from reference TRBV5-1 and TRBJ2-3, reads KAGVTQTPRYLIKTRGQQVTLSCSPISGHRSVSWYQQTPGQGLQFLFEYFSETQRNKGNFPGRFSGRQFSNSRSEMNVSTLELGDSALYLCASSATSVPSTDTQYFGPGTRLTVL.

This clonotype came up a few times. V usage is TRBV4-3 and J usage is TRBJ2-5, with D perhaps TRBD1 (5 bases). This CDR3 is 14 amino acids long. Germline CDR1 and CDR2: LGHNA and YSLEER. V lost 1 base to trimming and J lost 4 bases, with 10 bases between them. The CDR3 DNA reads as TGCGCCAGCAGCCAAGTGGCAGGGCCAGAGACCCAGTACTTC. Protein: CASSQVAGPETQYF.

The DNA for the CDR3 is TGTGCCAGCAAGAGGGACACCGGGGAGCTGTTTTTT. Protein product: CASKRDTGELFF. The chain uses TRBV2 and TRBJ2-2, with D possibly being TRBD2 (5 bases). Germline values: CDR1 SNHLY, CDR2 FYNNEI. This CDR3 has 12 residues. With 7 bases removed from V and 3 bases from J, the gap between germline ends came to 6 bases.

This clonotype has only a few counts. The chain carries TRBV4-3 and TRBJ2-1; D ambiguous. CDR1 is LGHNA and CDR2 is YSLEER in the germline V gene. V dropped 3 bases and J dropped 8 bases, with 11 bases sitting between them. The CDR3 is 13 residues long. CDR3 loop: CASSHALGDEQFF. DNA for the CDR3: TGCGCCAGCAGCCATGCCCTTGGGGATGAGCAGTTCTTC.

This clonotype was seen more than once but under ten times. The gene calls are TRBV12-3 or TRBV12-4 and TRBJ2-7; possible D gene TRBD2, 6 bases. The CDR3 is 14 residues long. The V and J ends lost 3 bases and 6 bases respectively, with 15 bases between them. The CDR3 is CASSLDGSSAEQYF. The CDR3 DNA is TGTGCCAGCAGTTTGGACGGGAGTAGTGCCGAGCAGTACTTC.

This rearrangement joins TRBV5-1 to TRBJ2-3; TRBD1 agrees at 9 bases. The CDR3 runs to 14 residues. Germline V gives CDR1 SGHRS, CDR2 YFSETQ. V lost 3 bases and J lost 6; bases outside the gene matches: 5. Written as DNA, the CDR3 is TGCGCCAGCAGCTCTGGACAGGGGAGGGATACGCAGTATTTT. This gives the protein CASSSGQGRDTQYF.

This clonotype was detected ten times or more. V gene TRBV4-2 combines with J gene TRBJ2-3, with D tentatively TRBD1 or TRBD2 (5 bases each). The CDR3 spans 16 residues. Germline V gene sequence: CDR1 LGHNA, CDR2 YNFKEQ. The V end lost 0 bases, the J end lost 14 bases, and 24 bases lay between the germline ends. The CDR3 loop reads CASSQDHPLGPHVVYF. The DNA for the CDR3 is TGTGCCAGCAGCCAAGATCATCCGTTGGGACCCCACGTCGTGTATTTT.

This clonotype turned up a few times. The chain has TRBV20-1 and TRBJ2-3; 10 nucleotides agree with TRBD2. CDR3 length equals 13 residues. The V segment lost 8 bases and the J segment 5 bases; nucleotides outside the gene matches: 7. Germline V gene sequence: CDR1 DFQATT, CDR2 SNEGSKA (reference sequence). The CDR3 is CSPKGTSVDTQYF. The CDR3 DNA follows: TGCAGTCCGAAGGGGACTAGCGTAGATACGCAGTATTTT.

This clonotype came up a few times. This chain uses TRBV7-9 with TRBJ1-2; 8 bases fit TRBD1. J gave up 0 bases and V 5 bases, and 5 bases lay outside the gene matches. CDR1 is SEHNR and CDR2 is FQNEAQ in the germline V gene (reference sequence). The CDR3 totals 15 residues. The CDR3 DNA reads TGTGCCAGCAGCGGACAGGGCCTTCCTAACTATGGCTACACCTTC. Translation: CASSGQGLPNYGYTF.

The rearrangement uses TRBV20-1 and TRBJ1-1, with a possible D match to TRBD1 (5 bases). Germline loops: CDR1 DFQATT, CDR2 SNEGSKA (reference sequence). V shed 4 bases and J shed 11 bases, with 23 bases lying between them. The CDR3 is made up of 14 amino acids. The CDR3 DNA sequence: TGCAGTGCTATATTAACAGTAACACTGAAGGGGGCTTTCTTT. Amino acid sequence: CSAILTVTLKGAFF.

This clonotype was observed a handful of times. The chain recombines TRBV20-1 with TRBJ2-7; a possible D gene is TRBD1 (6 bases). The CDR3 has 15 amino acids. V lost 1 base to trimming and J lost 2 bases, with 15 bases between them. Germline values: CDR1 DFQATT, CDR2 SNEGSKA (reference sequence). The DNA of the CDR3 is TGCAGTGCTAGAGGACTAAGACAGGAGACCTACGAGCAGTACTTC. Translating it yields CSARGLRQETYEQYF.

This clonotype was detected only a few times. This chain joins TRBV9 and TRBJ2-1, with 7 bases identical to TRBD1. The CDR3 totals 15 residues. Germline CDR1 reads SGDLS; CDR2 reads YYNGEE. V lost 3 bases, J lost 4 bases, and 7 bases stayed unmatched. The CDR3 bases are TGTGCCAGCAGCGCGGCCGGGACAGTTTACAATGAGCAGTTCTTC. Protein: CASSAAGTVYNEQFF.

This chain connects TRBV20-1 to TRBJ2-5; D unclear. Germline V gene sequence: CDR1 DFQATT, CDR2 SNEGSKA (reference sequence). The CDR3 consists of 12 residues. V lost 1 base to trimming and J lost 4 bases, with 7 bases between them. The CDR3, as DNA: TGCAGTGCTAGAGGGTCGGGAGAGACCCAGTACTTC. It yields the protein CSARGSGETQYF.

This clonotype was seen only a few times. The chain links TRBV10-3 to TRBJ2-2, with 11 bases lining up with TRBD1. The CDR3 is made up of 16 amino acids. Unmatched junction bases numbered 3, after V lost 0 bases and J lost 6 bases. Germline assignment: CDR1 ENHRY and CDR2 SYGVKD. CDR3 nucleotides: TGTGCCATCAGTGAGTCGGGACAGGGGGTGCCCGGGGAGCTGTTTTTT. It specifies CAISESGQGVPGELFF.

The table lists this clonotype with a few counts. The V gene is TRBV6-1, the J gene TRBJ2-1; 10 bases fit TRBD1. Germline assignment: CDR1 MNHNS and CDR2 SASEGT. Trimming removed 6 bases from V and 3 bases from J; junction bases left unmatched: 8. CDR3 size: 16 residues. In DNA form, the CDR3 reads TGTGCCAGCAGCGACAGGGGGCTTATGGTCTACAATGAGCAGTTCTTC. Translating gives CASSDRGLMVYNEQFF.

On this clonotype: A much larger clonotype is one base distant, so this may be a read error. DNA for the CDR3: TGCAGTGCTTGGACAGGGGGTGGCAATCAGCCCCAGCATTTT. It is translated as CSAWTGGGNQPQHF. The chain joins TRBV20-1 to TRBJ1-5; 10 positions match TRBD1. This CDR3 has 14 residues. J lost 2 bases, V lost 5 bases, and 3 bases had no gene match. Germline V gives CDR1 DFQATT, CDR2 SNEGSKA (reference sequence).

This clonotype occurred a few times. The chain combines TRBV9 with TRBJ2-7; 7 nucleotides agree with TRBD1. The trim removed 4 bases at V and 2 bases at J, leaving 6 bases unmatched. The CDR3 runs 14 residues. Germline V CDR1 and CDR2: SGDLS, YYNGEE. CDR3 DNA sequence: TGTGCCAGCAGCCCGGGGACAGCTGCCTACGAGCAGTACTTC. Its translation: CASSPGTAAYEQYF. Supplemented by reference TRBV9 and TRBJ2-7, the full variable domain reads DSGVTQTPKHLITATGQRVTLRCSPRSGDLSVYWYQQSLDQGLQFLIQYYNGEERAKGNILERFSAQQFPDLHSELNLSSLELGDSALYFCASSPGTAAYEQYFGPGTRLTVT.